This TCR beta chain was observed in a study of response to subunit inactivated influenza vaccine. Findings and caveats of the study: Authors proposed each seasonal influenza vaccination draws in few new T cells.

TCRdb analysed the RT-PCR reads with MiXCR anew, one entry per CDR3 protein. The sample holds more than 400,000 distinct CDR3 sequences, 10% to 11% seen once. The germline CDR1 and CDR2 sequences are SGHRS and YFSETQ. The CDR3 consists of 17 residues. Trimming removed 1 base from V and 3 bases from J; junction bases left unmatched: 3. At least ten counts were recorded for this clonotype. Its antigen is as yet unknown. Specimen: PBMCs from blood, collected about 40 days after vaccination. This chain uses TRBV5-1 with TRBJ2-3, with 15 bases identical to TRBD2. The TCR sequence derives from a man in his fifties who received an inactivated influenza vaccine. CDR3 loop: CASSLPGTSGGTDTQYF. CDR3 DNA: TGCGCCAGCAGCTTGCCCGGGACTAGCGGGGGGACAGATACGCAGTATTTT. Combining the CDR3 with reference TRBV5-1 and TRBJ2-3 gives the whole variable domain KAGVTQTPRYLIKTRGQQVTLSCSPISGHRSVSWYQQTPGQGLQFLFEYFSETQRNKGNFPGRFSGRQFSNSRSEMNVSTLELGDSALYLCASSLPGTSGGTDTQYFGPGTRLTVL.